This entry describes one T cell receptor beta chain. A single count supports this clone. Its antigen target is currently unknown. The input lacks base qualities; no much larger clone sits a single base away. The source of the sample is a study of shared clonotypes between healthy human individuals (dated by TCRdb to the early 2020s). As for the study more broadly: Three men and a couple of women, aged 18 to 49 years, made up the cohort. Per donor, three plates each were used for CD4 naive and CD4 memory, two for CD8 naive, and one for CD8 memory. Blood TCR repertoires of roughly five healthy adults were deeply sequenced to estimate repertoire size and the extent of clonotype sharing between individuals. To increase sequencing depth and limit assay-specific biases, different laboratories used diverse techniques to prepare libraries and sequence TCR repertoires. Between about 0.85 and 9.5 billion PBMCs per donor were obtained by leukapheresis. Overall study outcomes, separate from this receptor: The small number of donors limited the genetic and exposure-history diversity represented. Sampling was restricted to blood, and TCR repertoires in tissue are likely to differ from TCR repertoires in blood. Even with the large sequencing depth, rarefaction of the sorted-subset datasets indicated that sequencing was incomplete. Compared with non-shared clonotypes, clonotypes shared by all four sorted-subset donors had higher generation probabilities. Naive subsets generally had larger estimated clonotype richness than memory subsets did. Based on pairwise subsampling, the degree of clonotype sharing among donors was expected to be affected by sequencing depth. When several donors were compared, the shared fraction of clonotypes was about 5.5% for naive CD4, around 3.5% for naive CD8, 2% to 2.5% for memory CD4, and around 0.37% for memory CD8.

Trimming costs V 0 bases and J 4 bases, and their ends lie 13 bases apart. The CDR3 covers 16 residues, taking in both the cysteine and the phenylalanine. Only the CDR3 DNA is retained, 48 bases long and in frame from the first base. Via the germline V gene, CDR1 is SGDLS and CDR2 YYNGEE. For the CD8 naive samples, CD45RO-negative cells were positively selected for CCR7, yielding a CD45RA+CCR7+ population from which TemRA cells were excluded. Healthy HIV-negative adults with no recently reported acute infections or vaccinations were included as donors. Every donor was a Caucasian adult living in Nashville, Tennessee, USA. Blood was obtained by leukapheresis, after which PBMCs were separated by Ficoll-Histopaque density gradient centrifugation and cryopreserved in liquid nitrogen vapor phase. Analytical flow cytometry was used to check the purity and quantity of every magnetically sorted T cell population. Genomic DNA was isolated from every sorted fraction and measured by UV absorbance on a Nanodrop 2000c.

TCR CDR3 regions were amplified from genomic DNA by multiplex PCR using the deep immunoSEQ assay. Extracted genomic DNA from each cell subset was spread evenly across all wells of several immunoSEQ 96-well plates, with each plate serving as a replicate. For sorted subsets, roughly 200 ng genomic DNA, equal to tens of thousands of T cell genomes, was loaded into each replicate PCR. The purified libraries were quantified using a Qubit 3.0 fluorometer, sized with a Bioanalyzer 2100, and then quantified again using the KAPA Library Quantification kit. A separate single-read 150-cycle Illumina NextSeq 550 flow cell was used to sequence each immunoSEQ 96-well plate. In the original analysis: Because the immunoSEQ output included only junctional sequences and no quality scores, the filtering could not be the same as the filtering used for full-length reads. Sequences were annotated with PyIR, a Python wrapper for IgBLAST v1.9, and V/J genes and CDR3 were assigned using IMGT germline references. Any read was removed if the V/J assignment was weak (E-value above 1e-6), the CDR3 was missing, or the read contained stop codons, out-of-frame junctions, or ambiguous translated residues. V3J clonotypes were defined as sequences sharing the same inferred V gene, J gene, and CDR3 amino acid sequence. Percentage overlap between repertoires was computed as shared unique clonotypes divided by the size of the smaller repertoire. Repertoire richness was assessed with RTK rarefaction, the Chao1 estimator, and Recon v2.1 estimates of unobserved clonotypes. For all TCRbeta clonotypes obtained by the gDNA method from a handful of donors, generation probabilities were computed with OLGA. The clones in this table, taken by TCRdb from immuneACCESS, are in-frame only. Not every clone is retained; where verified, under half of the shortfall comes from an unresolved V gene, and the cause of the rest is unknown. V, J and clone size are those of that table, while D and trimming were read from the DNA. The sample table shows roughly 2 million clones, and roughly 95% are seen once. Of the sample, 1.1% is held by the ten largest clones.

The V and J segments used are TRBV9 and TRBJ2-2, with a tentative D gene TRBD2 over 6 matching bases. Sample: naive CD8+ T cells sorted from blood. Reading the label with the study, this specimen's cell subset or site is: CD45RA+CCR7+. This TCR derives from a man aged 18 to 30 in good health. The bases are TGTGCCAGCAGCGTAGAGGGCGGGACTGGCACCGGGGAGCTGTTTTTT. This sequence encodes CASSVEGGTGTGELFF.